The 16 T cell receptor beta chains in this list originate from one sample, sequenced in a study of graft-versus-host responses after intestinal transplantation (dated by TCRdb to the early 2020s). In light of the paper, this sample's time point label describes: cells obtained before transplantation from donor or recipient. Libraries were built with the immunoSEQ multiplex PCR assay. What TCRdb holds here is the immuneACCESS table cut down to in-frame rearrangements. Part of the clones is not present; checked against another copy, under half of the missing clones reflect an unresolved V gene, and the others are unexplained. The sample data list about 96,000 clones, and 80% to 95% of these were observed just once. The ten largest clones represent 0.3% of the sample. Their target antigens are unknown. This specimen consisted of unstimulated CD4+ T cells sorted from spleen or lymph node cells, obtained before intestinal transplant. These receptors came from a human donor who received an intestinal transplant.

This clone was recorded once. The chain combines TRBV6-5 with TRBJ1-2; D might be TRBD1 (5 bases). The germline CDR1 and CDR2 sequences are MNHEY and SVGAGI. The CDR3 loop spans 15 amino acids. Trimming stripped 7 bases from V and 2 bases from J, with 17 bases between. CDR3 in amino acids: CASTKSRGRNYGYTF. The CDR3 nucleotides are TGTGCCAGCACTAAGAGTCGGGGGAGAAACTATGGCTACACCTTC.

The chain recombines TRBV5-1 with TRBJ2-1; 7 positions agree with TRBD2. The trim removed 3 bases at V and 7 bases at J, leaving 13 bases unmatched. Germline V gene sequence: CDR1 SGHRS, CDR2 YFSETQ. The CDR3 is made up of 16 amino acids. CDR3 DNA: TGCGCCAGCAGCTCTCCTGGGAGCGGGATTGGGAATGAGCAGTTCTTC. Amino acid sequence: CASSSPGSGIGNEQFF.

The chain has TRBV7-9 and TRBJ2-1, with 7 bases lining up with TRBD2. This CDR3 region has 15 residues. Germline values: CDR1 SEHNR, CDR2 FQNEAQ (reference sequence). The J segment lost 2 bases and the V segment lost 6 bases, leaving 7 bases of the junction unmatched. The CDR3 spells CASRPSGNTYNEQFF. In DNA form, the CDR3 reads TGTGCCAGCAGACCAAGCGGGAACACCTACAATGAGCAGTTCTTC.

The chain recombines TRBV18 with TRBJ1-1; D is perhaps TRBD1 (6 bases). The V and J ends lost 0 bases and 4 bases respectively, with 18 bases between them. There are 17 residues in the CDR3. Germline lookup yields CDR1 KGHSH and CDR2 LQKENI. As DNA, the CDR3 is TGTGCCAGCTCACCACCAAAGATGGGGGCCCAGGGCACTGAAGCTTTCTTT. Translating it yields CASSPPKMGAQGTEAFF.

The chain is built from TRBV7-8 and TRBJ1-1, with a possible D match to TRBD1 (6 bases). The V gene's germline CDR1 is SGHVS and CDR2 FQNEAQ. V was pared by 10 bases and J by 2 bases, with 20 bases between. The CDR3 sequence is 15 residues long. The CDR3 loop reads CATTSWTASNTEAFF. The CDR3 coding sequence is TGTGCCACCACGTCATGGACAGCGTCAAACACTGAAGCTTTCTTT.

The rearrangement joins TRBV27 to TRBJ2-3; 14 bases map to TRBD2. Unmatched junction bases numbered 7, after V lost 8 bases and J lost 0 bases. The V gene's germline CDR1 is MNHEY and CDR2 SMNVEV (reference sequence). This CDR3 has 17 residues. The CDR3 sequence is CASSRTSGRTSTDTQYF. DNA for the CDR3: TGTGCCAGCTCAAGGACTAGCGGGAGGACTAGCACAGATACGCAGTATTTT.

The chain uses TRBV19 and TRBJ2-5, with 9 bases fitting TRBD2. CDR1 is LNHDA, CDR2 SQIVND, per germline (reference sequence). The CDR3 loop spans 15 amino acids. The trim removed 5 bases at V and 1 base at J, leaving 5 bases unmatched. The CDR3 spells CASSPTSGRQETQYF. CDR3 in DNA: TGTGCCAGTAGTCCGACTAGCGGACGCCAAGAGACCCAGTACTTC. Full variable domain (remainder filled in from reference TRBV19 and TRBJ2-5): DGGITQSPKYLFRKEGQNVTLSCEQNLNHDAMYWYRQDPGQGLRLIYYSQIVNDFQKGDIAEGYSVSREKKESFPLTVTSAQKNPTAFYLCASSPTSGRQETQYFGPGTRLLVL.

This chain uses TRBV28 with TRBJ2-7; possible D gene TRBD2, 5 bases. Germline loops: CDR1 MDHEN, CDR2 SYDVKM. V lost 7 bases and J lost 6, with 13 bases in between. CDR3 length: 12 amino acids. The CDR3 nucleotides read TGTGCCAGCAAGTCGGGGAATGGCGAGCAGTACTTC. Encoded protein: CASKSGNGEQYF.

This clone has more than one count but fewer than ten. The CDR3 sequence is CASSYIGGSDTIYF. In DNA, the CDR3 is TGTGCCAGCAGTTACATAGGGGGGTCAGACACCATATATTTT. J is TRBJ1-3 and V is TRBV6-6; D is possibly TRBD1 (6 bases). Germline V gives CDR1 MNHNY, CDR2 SVGAGI (reference sequence). This CDR3 is built from 14 residues. The V and J ends lost 2 bases and 8 bases respectively, with 13 bases between them.

The chain links TRBV28 to TRBJ1-4; 10 positions agree with TRBD1. V lost 5 bases and J lost 2; bases outside the gene matches: 2. Germline assignment: CDR1 MDHEN and CDR2 SYDVKM. CDR3 length: 15 residues. The CDR3 bases are TGTGCCAGCAGTCGACAGGGGGCTACTAATGAAAAACTGTTTTTT. It yields the protein CASSRQGATNEKLFF.

Only one count was recorded for this clone. The rearrangement uses TRBV14 and TRBJ2-2, with TRBD2 matching over 13 bases. V dropped 3 bases and J dropped 7; count of bases not matched to a gene: 8. The CDR3 extends over 17 amino acids. Looked up from germline, CDR1 is SGHDN and CDR2 is FVKESK. The CDR3 coding sequence is TGTGCCAGCAGCCACCGTCGGACTAGCGGGAGCGGCGGGGAGCTGTTTTTT. Residues: CASSHRRTSGSGGELFF.

The rearrangement links TRBV7-9 to TRBJ2-2, with 10 bases identical to TRBD2. Germline V gene sequence: CDR1 SEHNR, CDR2 FQNEAQ (reference sequence). Trimming removed 1 base from V and 3 bases from J; junction bases left unmatched: 8. This CDR3 has 18 amino acids. The CDR3 DNA is TGTGCCAGCAGCTTAGACTGGAGTCTAGCGGGAGACACCGGGGAGCTGTTTTTT. As protein: CASSLDWSLAGDTGELFF.

The CDR3 loop is CASSTGVGGTEAFF. The DNA of the CDR3 is TGTGCCAGTAGTACGGGGGTCGGTGGCACTGAAGCTTTCTTT. The chain has TRBV19 and TRBJ1-1; a weak D match, TRBD1 (5 bases). CDR3 size: 14 residues. Germline-derived CDR1 and CDR2 are LNHDA and SQIVND (reference sequence). The V end was cut by 4 bases, the J end by 4 bases, with 13 bases between.

As to this clone: The sample holds other DNA sequences that translate to the same CDR3. This chain connects TRBV9 to TRBJ2-1; D perhaps matches TRBD2 (5 bases). Trimming removed 0 bases at V and 0 bases at J, with 7 bases between. Germline CDR1 and CDR2: SGDLS and YYNGEE. The CDR3 totals 15 residues. CDR3 coding DNA: TGTGCCAGCAGCGTAGTAGGGAGCTCCTACAATGAGCAGTTCTTC. This sequence encodes CASSVVGSSYNEQFF.

V is TRBV6-1 and J is TRBJ1-5; D remains ambiguous. This CDR3 is built from 11 residues. V lost 3 bases and J lost 7, with 4 bases in between. Looked up from germline, CDR1 is MNHNS and CDR2 is SASEGT. The CDR3 coding sequence is TGTGCCAGCAGTGATGTACAGCCCCAGCATTTT. Amino acids: CASSDVQPQHF.

This sequence joins TRBV6-4 and TRBJ1-2, with D perhaps TRBD1 (6 bases). V gave up 0 bases and J gave up 7 bases, with 9 bases separating them. The CDR3 has 13 amino acids. In germline, CDR1 is MRHNA, CDR2 SNTAGT. CDR3 sequence (DNA): TGTGCCAGCAGTGACTCCGGGACATTTGGCTACACCTTC. Protein sequence: CASSDSGTFGYTF.